Following are 9 T cell receptor beta chains from one sample sequenced in a study of tumor-infiltrating lymphocytes in primary liver carcinoma. Blood RNA came from unsorted whole blood; germline DNA was also extracted. The input was around 0.5 ug total RNA; TCR beta cDNA was made from it with a constant-region primer. Three-round nested multiplex PCR performed with slightly modified ARM-PCR produced the TCR beta libraries. Both of the initial two PCR rounds ran for approximately 11 cycles and employed TRBV1-TRBV30 forward primers alongside a C-beta reverse primer. One entry per CDR3 protein results from TCRdb running MiXCR on the multiplex PCR reads. The sample holds 330,000 or so distinct CDR3 sequences; less than 75% are singletons and the top ten take about 6.5%. Sequencing input: peripheral blood. These receptors all come from a man between 35 and 55 years old with primary liver carcinoma and hepatitis B virus infection.

As for this clonotype: Possible read error: a much larger clone is one base away. The chain combines TRBV6-2 or TRBV6-3 with TRBJ1-5; 10 nucleotides align to TRBD1. Per germline, CDR1 MNHEY and CDR2 SVGEGT. This CDR3 has 15 residues. The CDR3 here is CSSSSGQGGGQPQHF. In nucleotides, the CDR3 is TGTTCCAGCAGTTCCGGACAGGGGGGTGGTCAGCCCCAGCATTTT.

This clonotype was observed a single time. V usage is TRBV5-1 and J usage is TRBJ2-2, with 11 nucleotides matching TRBD2. The CDR3 has 20 amino acids. Germline CDR1 is SGHRS and CDR2 is YFSETQ. The CDR3 loop is CGRLAGGPQDLGLTTGELFF. The CDR3 DNA reads as TGCGGCAGATTAGCGGGAGGGCCGCAAGACCTCGGCCTTACCACCGGGGAGCTGTTTTTT.

On this clonotype itself: At one of its ends the junction is not consistent with the germline gene, which may arise from a read error. The chain couples TRBV5-6 to TRBJ2-7; unclear D gene. CDR1 is SGHDT, CDR2 YYEEEE, per germline. This CDR3 is 14 amino acids long. The CDR3 here is CASSLGMGSYKQYF. CDR3 nucleotides: TGTGCCAGCAGCTTGGGTATGGGCTCCTACAAGCAGTACTTC.

Of note for this clonotype: This sequence may be a read error, since a much larger clone differs from it by one base. V is TRBV28 and J is TRBJ1-1, with a possible D match to TRBD1 (5 bases). Deletions cut 7 bases from V and 0 bases from J, with 9 bases between. The germline gives CDR1 MDHEN, CDR2 SYDVKM. This CDR3 contains 13 residues. This chain's CDR3 is CASIRQLNTEAFF. CDR3 bases: TGTGCCAGCATCAGACAGTTGAACACTGAAGCTTTCTTT.

The chain's CDR3 is CASSQCKGAMNTEAFF. The CDR3 DNA is TGTGCCAGCAGCCAATGTAAAGGGGCTATGAACACTGAAGCTTTCTTT. This sequence joins TRBV12-3 or TRBV12-4 and TRBJ1-1; perhaps TRBD1 as D (5 bases). V shed 6 bases and J shed 0 bases, with 17 bases lying between them. The CDR3 extends over 16 amino acids.

This clonotype was observed at least ten times. The CDR3 reads CASNLPNQPQHF. The DNA for the CDR3 is TGTGCCAGCAATCTTCCAAATCAGCCCCAGCATTTT. This rearrangement joins TRBV6-5 to TRBJ1-5; D not certain. CDR1 MNHEY and CDR2 SVGAGI come from the germline V gene. V lost 7 bases, J lost 4 bases, and 8 bases lay in between. CDR3 length equals 12 residues.

CDR3 sequence (DNA): TGTGCCAGCAGCGACCGAAGGGGTTGGGCCTACAAAGAGACCCAGTACTTC. As protein: CASSDRRGWAYKETQYF. The chain has TRBV4-2 and TRBJ2-5, with a tentative D call TRBD1 (5 bases). V dropped 5 bases and J dropped 3 bases, with 22 bases sitting between them. The CDR3 length is 17 residues. Germline CDR1 LGHNA, CDR2 YNFKEQ.

On this clonotype: Just one base apart from a much larger clone, this may be a read error. This chain joins TRBV12-3 or TRBV12-4 and TRBJ2-1, with D maybe TRBD1 (5 bases). The CDR3 length is 13 residues. V shed 11 bases and J shed 8 bases, with 19 bases lying between them. DNA for the CDR3: TGTGCCGGCACCGCGAACAGGATACATGAGCAGTTCTTC. Amino acid sequence: CAGTANRIHEQFF.

This CDR3 reads CSARGDGSNTGELFF. CDR3 coding DNA: TGCAGTGCTAGAGGGGACGGGTCGAACACCGGGGAGCTGTTTTTT. The J gene is TRBJ2-2, the V gene TRBV20-1; D could derive from TRBD1 or TRBD2 (5 bases each). The CDR3 consists of 15 residues. CDR1 is DFQATT and CDR2 is SNEGSKA in the germline V gene (reference sequence). Trimming cost V 1 base and J 0 bases, with 9 bases left between them.